This TCR beta chain was recovered during a study of blood T cell repertoires in COVID-19. Study-wide background: The United States, Italy and Spain provided the acute and convalescent COVID-19 samples.

Repertoires were generated with immunoSEQ multiplex PCR, while TCRdb's copy carries only in-frame clones and drops some. The data hold around 140,000 clones, with about nine tenths observed a single time. Trimming pared 8 bases from V and 1 base from J, leaving 9 bases between. This CDR3 has 12 amino acids. The TCR sequence derives from a man aged 50 to 59 with active COVID-19. This rearrangement joins TRBV12-3 or TRBV12-4 to TRBJ2-7; D perhaps matches TRBD2 (5 bases). Input material: peripheral blood. CDR3 in DNA: TGTGCCAGCGCGGGTGGGTCCTACGAGCAGTACTTC. Protein: CASAGGSYEQYF.